The source of this T cell receptor (beta chain) is a study of glioma-infiltrating T cells after dendritic cell vaccination. Study-wide points: No direct clonality-survival link was found; a diverse polyclonal response may matter.

Primers: 60 V beta forward and 13 J beta reverse. TCRdb keeps only in-frame clones here, not all; method: immunoSEQ multiplex PCR. The repertoire consists of almost 90,000 clones, with roughly four fifths occurring once and the leading ten covering around 7%. The sample's time point: after dendritic cell vaccination, including at tumor progression/relapse. No glioblastoma patient carried an isocitrate dehydrogenase mutation. This clone occurred once. The antigen is undetermined. The CDR3 is 13 amino acids. V lost 5 bases to trimming and J lost 3 bases, with 10 bases between them. Germline assignment: CDR1 LNHDA and CDR2 SQIVND (reference sequence).

The chain uses TRBV19 and TRBJ2-5; weak D call: TRBD1 (5 bases). The sequence was obtained from a human donor with glioblastoma. The source material was blood, sampled after dendritic cell vaccination. The chain's CDR3 is CASSPTDKETQYF. The CDR3 region has the DNA TGTGCCAGTAGTCCGACAGACAAAGAGACCCAGTACTTC.